The next 17 T cell receptor beta chains were all read from a single sample in a study of T cells in tuberculosis. Method: immunoSEQ multiplex PCR; TCRdb's copy keeps in-frame clones and lacks some. Of 35,000 to 45,000 clones in the sample, approximately 94% are singletons; the top ten hold about 2%. Source material: PBMCs. These receptors were taken from a donor aged 10 to 29 with latent tuberculosis or without tuberculosis infection. Some clones in this sample may be carry-over from other donors' samples.

Only a few counts were recorded for this clone. The chain couples TRBV5-1 to TRBJ2-7; 7 bases are a match to TRBD2. V gave up 0 bases and J gave up 0 bases; unmatched junction bases: 6. The CDR3 runs 16 residues. Germline V gene lookup returns CDR1 SGHRS and CDR2 YFSETQ. CDR3 in DNA: TGCGCCAGCAGCTTGGTTGGGCGGGAGAACTCCTACGAGCAGTACTTC. Amino acids: CASSLVGRENSYEQYF.

The count of this clone is one. The chain is built from TRBV4-3 and TRBJ2-1; possibly TRBD2 for D (5 bases). The ends were cut back, 4 bases at V and 0 bases at J, with 16 bases in the middle. CDR1 LGHNA and CDR2 YSLEER come from the germline V gene. This CDR3 contains 17 residues. CDR3 DNA: TGCGCCAGCAGCCGAGGGATAGCCCGGGACTCCTACAATGAGCAGTTCTTC. Protein: CASSRGIARDSYNEQFF.

The chain carries TRBV7-9 and TRBJ2-6; perhaps TRBD1 as D (6 bases). The V gene lost 7 bases and the J gene lost 0 bases, with 13 bases spanning the gap. The CDR3 loop spans 16 amino acids. Germline values: CDR1 SEHNR, CDR2 FQNEAQ (reference sequence). The CDR3 reads CASIRGDYSGANVLTF. The CDR3 nucleotides read TGTGCCAGCATCAGGGGTGATTACTCTGGGGCCAACGTCCTGACTTTC.

V usage is TRBV5-4 and J usage is TRBJ2-1; 9 positions agree with TRBD1. V shed 10 bases and J 6 bases; nucleotides not matched to a gene: 8. The CDR3 spans 13 residues. Germline V gene lookup returns CDR1 SGHNT and CDR2 YYREEE (reference sequence). The CDR3 sequence is CAPGQGFGNEQFF. The CDR3 bases are TGTGCCCCGGGACAGGGCTTCGGCAATGAGCAGTTCTTC.

The rearrangement joins TRBV7-9 to TRBJ1-4; 8 nucleotides line up with TRBD1. Germline V CDR1 and CDR2: SEHNR, FQNEAQ (reference sequence). Trimming cost V 4 bases and J 2 bases; bases outside gene matches: 6. This CDR3 contains 16 residues. The CDR3 nucleotides are TGTGCCAGCAGCTCAGGACAGGGTCGGACTAATGAAAAACTGTTTTTT. It specifies CASSSGQGRTNEKLFF.

This clone was counted a single time. CDR3 sequence: CASSHHPGLRNTIYF. CDR3 coding DNA: TGCGCCAGCAGCCATCACCCAGGGTTGCGAAACACCATATATTTT. The rearrangement uses TRBV4-1 and TRBJ1-3; TRBD1 might be the D (5 bases). The CDR3 has 15 amino acids. Trimming took 3 bases from V and 5 from J, leaving 14 bases between them. Per the germline V gene, CDR1 is MGHRA and CDR2 is YSYEKL.

This clone was found once. J is TRBJ2-2 and V is TRBV5-8; 9 nucleotides line up with TRBD2. V was clipped by 3 bases and J by 3 bases; unmatched bases: 12. Per the germline V gene, CDR1 is SGHTS and CDR2 is YDEGEE. CDR3 size: 18 residues. Written as DNA, the CDR3 is TGTGCCAGCAGCTATATAGCGGGAGCGGGGCGGTACACCGGGGAGCTGTTTTTT. Protein product: CASSYIAGAGRYTGELFF.

The J gene is TRBJ1-5, the V gene TRBV6-1; no firm D call. The CDR3 extends over 15 amino acids. Trimming pared 2 bases from V and 0 bases from J, leaving 8 bases between. The germline gives CDR1 MNHNS, CDR2 SASEGT. This chain's CDR3 is CASSEQRNSNQPQHF. Written as DNA, the CDR3 is TGTGCCAGCAGTGAACAGAGGAATAGCAATCAGCCCCAGCATTTT.

V gene TRBV7-3 combines with J gene TRBJ2-7, with 8 bases aligning to TRBD2. Unmatched junction bases numbered 14, after V lost 2 bases and J lost 2 bases. The CDR3 covers 18 residues. Germline CDR1 SGHTA, CDR2 FQGTGA. The CDR3 bases are TGTGCCAGCAGCTTATTCTCGCTAGCGGGCCCCACGACCTACGAGCAGTACTTC. It yields the protein CASSLFSLAGPTTYEQYF.

The V and J genes are TRBV5-1 and TRBJ2-7; 7 bases map to TRBD1. V gave up 0 bases and J gave up 3 bases; unmatched junction bases: 3. There are 14 residues in the CDR3. The germline CDR1 and CDR2 sequences are SGHRS and YFSETQ. The chain's CDR3 is CASSLGSGGYEQYF. For the CDR3, the DNA is TGCGCCAGCAGCTTGGGGTCAGGGGGCTACGAGCAGTACTTC. Full variable domain (rest looked up from reference TRBV5-1 and TRBJ2-7): KAGVTQTPRYLIKTRGQQVTLSCSPISGHRSVSWYQQTPGQGLQFLFEYFSETQRNKGNFPGRFSGRQFSNSRSEMNVSTLELGDSALYLCASSLGSGGYEQYFGPGTRLTVT.

The gene calls are TRBV6-1 and TRBJ1-4; D is perhaps TRBD1 (6 bases). V was pared by 6 bases and J by 7 bases, with 9 bases between. The CDR3 loop spans 12 amino acids. CDR1 is MNHNS, CDR2 SASEGT, per germline. The CDR3 DNA follows: TGTGCCAGCAGAGAGGACAGTGAAAAACTGTTTTTT. It codes for CASREDSEKLFF.

The V gene is TRBV28, the J gene TRBJ1-5, with no clear D. This CDR3 spans 14 amino acids. The V gene's germline CDR1 is MDHEN and CDR2 SYDVKM. With 7 bases removed from V and 6 bases from J, the gap between germline ends came to 16 bases. CDR3 protein: CASTLAGSGQPQHF. The CDR3 DNA reads TGTGCCAGCACCCTGGCGGGGTCGGGTCAGCCCCAGCATTTT.

The CDR3 nucleotides are TGCGCCAGCAGCCTCGGGACAGGGGGCACAGATACGCAGTATTTT. This codes for CASSLGTGGTDTQYF. The chain combines TRBV4-3 with TRBJ2-3; 10 bases map to TRBD1. This CDR3 comprises 15 residues. The germline gives CDR1 LGHNA, CDR2 YSLEER. V dropped 4 bases and J dropped 1; count of bases not matched to a gene: 2.

V is TRBV28 and J is TRBJ1-3, with no clear D. Germline CDR1 reads MDHEN; CDR2 reads SYDVKM. The V gene lost 6 bases and the J gene lost 0 bases, with 9 bases spanning the gap. The CDR3 extends over 14 amino acids. The CDR3 here is CASRETISGNTIYF. The DNA of the CDR3 is TGTGCCAGCAGAGAGACAATCTCTGGAAACACCATATATTTT.

The genes are TRBV21-1 and TRBJ2-3; no check of the table's D call, TRBD2, against the DNA was made. TRBV21-1 represents a pseudogene. The CDR3 contains 14 residues. The DNA of the CDR3 is TGTGCCAGCAGCCCTAGCGGGAGGACAGATACGCAGTATTTT. Amino acids: CASSPSGRTDTQYF.

CDR3 region: CATSRRSGGGTEAFF. CDR3 bases: TGTGCCACCAGCCGGAGGTCGGGGGGGGGCACTGAAGCTTTCTTT. The rearrangement uses TRBV15 and TRBJ1-1; TRBD1 is a possible D gene (5 bases). The V end was cut by 5 bases, the J end by 4 bases, with 17 bases between. The germline gives CDR1 LNHNV, CDR2 YYDKDF (reference sequence). The CDR3 consists of 15 residues.

The V call is TRBV4-1, the J call TRBJ2-5, with 7 bases aligning to TRBD1. Germline V gives CDR1 MGHRA, CDR2 YSYEKL. The CDR3 has 16 amino acids. The V and J ends lost 1 base and 5 bases, in that order; junction bases with no gene match: 10. The CDR3 spells CASSQGQGVEVETQYF. Here the CDR3 DNA reads TGCGCCAGCAGCCAAGGGCAGGGGGTGGAGGTGGAGACCCAGTACTTC.